This T cell receptor (beta chain) was observed in a study of T cell repertoires in aging, cancer and after chemotherapy. Across the study: Clear clonal overlap appeared across healthy donor samples taken over several months to years. Overall study results and limits: Across the chemotherapy interval, each cancer cohort showed higher median generation probability, suggesting thymic rebound. Age-matched healthy donors had significantly more diverse, less clonal blood TCR repertoires than untreated cancer patients.

Amplification of TCR beta used genomic DNA extracted from peripheral blood. As regards this clonotype: Its antigen is unidentified.

The CDR3 is 11 amino acids. V gave up 4 bases and J gave up 3 bases, with 0 bases separating them. Germline lookup yields CDR1 MDHEN and CDR2 SYDVKM. Multiplex touch-down PCR with TRB-A/B primers amplified rearranged V-D-J TRB sequences. TCRdb passed the multiplex PCR reads through MiXCR, listing each CDR3 protein once. The sample lists roughly 6,000 distinct CDR3 sequences, roughly 30% occurring once. This chain uses TRBV28 with TRBJ2-2; no firm D call. Sequencing input: blood. The TCR comes from a human donor in good health. The CDR3 protein is CASSYTGELFF. Here the CDR3 DNA reads TGTGCCAGCAGTTACACCGGGGAGCTGTTTTTT.